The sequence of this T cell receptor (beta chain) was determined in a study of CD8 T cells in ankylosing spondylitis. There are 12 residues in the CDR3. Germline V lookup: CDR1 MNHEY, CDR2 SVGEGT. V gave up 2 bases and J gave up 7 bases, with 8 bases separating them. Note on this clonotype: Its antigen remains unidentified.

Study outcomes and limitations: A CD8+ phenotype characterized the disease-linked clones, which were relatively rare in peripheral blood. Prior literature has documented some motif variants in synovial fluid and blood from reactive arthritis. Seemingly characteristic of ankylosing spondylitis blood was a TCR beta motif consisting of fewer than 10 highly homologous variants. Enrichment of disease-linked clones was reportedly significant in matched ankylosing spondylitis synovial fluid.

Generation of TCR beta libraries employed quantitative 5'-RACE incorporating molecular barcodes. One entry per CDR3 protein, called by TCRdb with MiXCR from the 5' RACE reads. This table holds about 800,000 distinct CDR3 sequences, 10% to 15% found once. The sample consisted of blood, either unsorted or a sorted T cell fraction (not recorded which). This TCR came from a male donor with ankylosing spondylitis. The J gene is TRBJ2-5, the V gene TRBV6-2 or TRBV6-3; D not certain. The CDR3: CASSYGPGTQYF. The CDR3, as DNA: TGTGCCAGCAGTTACGGCCCGGGGACCCAGTACTTC.